This TCR beta chain was captured by sequencing in a study of vaccination and CD4 T cells after COVID-19. General observations from the study: The great majority, 304 of 307 vaccine-specific clones, proved spike mono-reactive in convalescent patients.

CDR1 LNHNV and CDR2 YYDKDF come from the germline V gene (reference sequence). This CDR3 is built from 16 residues. V was trimmed by 0 bases and J by 1 base, leaving 9 bases between them. Via MiXCR, TCRdb re-called the PCR reads, giving one row per CDR3 protein. The table has some 21,000 distinct CDR3 sequences, around three fifths seen once. In this sample, this clonotype turned up a few times. The antigen is undetermined. The specimen comprised CD4+ T cells from blood, sampled before SARS-CoV-2 vaccination. This TCR came from a human donor who had recovered from COVID-19. This rearrangement joins TRBV15 to TRBJ2-2; D is uncertain. CDR3 sequence (DNA): TGTGCCACCAGCAGAGATCTGCGCAGGAACACCGGGGAGCTGTTTTTT. Its protein product is CATSRDLRRNTGELFF.